Each of the 17 T cell receptor beta chains below was sequenced from the same sample in a study of shared clonotypes between healthy human individuals. Here immunoSEQ multiplex PCR was the method, and the copy in TCRdb shows in-frame clones only, minus some. The sample consists of fewer than 500,000 clones, about 80% of them appearing once. The material sequenced was PBMCs. The source of these receptors is a middle-aged woman in good health. Some clones in this sample may be carry-over from other donors' samples.

This clone was seen more than once but under ten times. The chain links TRBV19 to TRBJ1-5; no reliable D call. This CDR3 is 12 amino acids long. The germline V and J ends were trimmed by 3 bases and 5 bases, with 5 bases remaining between them. The germline CDR1 and CDR2 sequences are LNHDA and SQIVND (reference sequence). The CDR3 spells CASSIPYQPQHF. Here the CDR3 DNA reads TGTGCCAGTAGTATCCCATATCAGCCCCAGCATTTT.

The chain uses TRBV27 and TRBJ2-5; TRBD2 aligns across 13 bases. Judging by the DNA end, TRBJ2-7 fits better; the J call may be wrong. Germline values: CDR1 MNHEY, CDR2 SMNVEV (reference sequence). The CDR3 loop spans 15 amino acids. The CDR3 spells CASSSGLAGSPEQYF. Here the CDR3 DNA reads TGTGCCAGCAGTTCGGGACTAGCGGGATCCCCCGAGCAGTACTTC.

The table lists this clone with a few counts. The rearrangement joins TRBV18 to TRBJ2-7, with TRBD1 identical over 10 bases. Germline assignment: CDR1 KGHSH and CDR2 LQKENI. V gave up 5 bases and J gave up 5 bases; unmatched junction bases: 3. CDR3 length: 13 amino acids. The CDR3, as DNA: TGTGCCAGCTCAGCTGGGACAGGGGACGAGCAGTACTTC. Its protein product is CASSAGTGDEQYF.

This clone has a single count. The V call is TRBV2, the J call TRBJ2-1; 13 bases map to TRBD2. The junction had 15 bases not matched to a gene; V was cut back by 4 bases and J by 12 bases. This CDR3 contains 17 residues. Germline CDR1 is SNHLY and CDR2 is FYNNEI. The CDR3 sequence: CASSVNILAGGAVGQFF. In DNA form, the CDR3 reads TGTGCCAGCAGTGTCAATATACTAGCGGGAGGGGCAGTAGGGCAGTTCTTC.

The genes are TRBV4-3 and TRBJ2-1, with 7 positions matching TRBD2. Germline CDR1 reads LGHNA; CDR2 reads YSLEER. V dropped 1 base and J dropped 6; count of bases not matched to a gene: 12. The CDR3 extends over 17 amino acids. As DNA, the CDR3 is TGCGCCAGCAGCCAAGGGGTTAAGGTAGCGGGCCCCAATGAGCAGTTCTTC. It yields the protein CASSQGVKVAGPNEQFF.

The chain carries TRBV28 and TRBJ1-2; TRBD1 is a possible D gene (6 bases). CDR1 is MDHEN and CDR2 is SYDVKM in the germline V gene. Trimming cost V 6 bases and J 6 bases, with 17 bases left between them. The CDR3 is made up of 14 amino acids. The CDR3: CASSERQEVHGYTF. In DNA form, the CDR3 reads TGTGCCAGCAGCGAAAGACAGGAGGTCCATGGCTACACCTTC.

The rearrangement joins TRBV5-1 to TRBJ1-5; TRBD1 might be the D (6 bases). V lost 1 base and J 7 bases, leaving 15 bases between the germline ends. Germline V gene data show CDR1 as SGHRS and CDR2 as YFSETQ. The CDR3 consists of 15 residues. This CDR3 is CASSLKGGGGQPQHF. Written as DNA, the CDR3 is TGCGCCAGCAGCTTGAAAGGAGGGGGGGGCCAGCCCCAGCATTTT.

This clone was picked up a small number of times. The genes are TRBV12-5 and TRBJ2-1; 15 bases are shared with TRBD2. The ends lost 1 base at V and 1 base at J; junction bases unmatched: 14. Germline loops: CDR1 LGHNT, CDR2 FRNRAP. CDR3 length: 22 amino acids. In nucleotides, the CDR3 is TGTGCTAGTGGTTTGGCTGTCCCCGGACTAGCGGGAGGGCCGCCTTCCTACAATGAGCAGTTCTTC. Translation: CASGLAVPGLAGGPPSYNEQFF.

The chain is built from TRBV9 and TRBJ2-5; D may correspond to TRBD1 or TRBD2 (5 bases each). In germline, CDR1 is SGDLS, CDR2 YYNGEE. This CDR3 contains 13 residues. V was cut by 4 bases and J by 3 bases, with 10 bases left in between. CDR3 amino acids: CASSLGTKETQYF. DNA of the CDR3: TGTGCCAGCAGCCTCGGGACCAAAGAGACCCAGTACTTC.

The chain has TRBV28 and TRBJ2-1, with D possibly TRBD1 on 5 matching bases. The CDR3 length is 15 residues. V was trimmed by 5 bases and J by 8 bases, leaving 19 bases between them. Per the germline V gene, CDR1 is MDHEN and CDR2 is SYDVKM. The CDR3 region has the DNA TGTGCCAGCAGTCCCCCGCAGGGTACCGGCTATGAGCAGTTCTTC. Translating it yields CASSPPQGTGYEQFF. The full variable domain, in which reference TRBV28 and TRBJ2-1 provide the parts outside the CDR3, is DVKVTQSSRYLVKRTGEKVFLECVQDMDHENMFWYRQDPGLGLRLIYFSYDVKMKEKGDIPEGYSVSREKKERFSLILESASTNQTSMYLCASSPPQGTGYEQFFGPGTRLTVL.

This chain joins TRBV27 and TRBJ1-5; TRBD1 matches at 8 bases. From germline, CDR1 is MNHEY and CDR2 SMNVEV (reference sequence). V lost 3 bases and J lost 5; bases outside the gene matches: 6. The CDR3 extends over 15 amino acids. Here the CDR3 reads CASSFGDRLHQPQHF. DNA of the CDR3: TGTGCCAGCAGTTTTGGGGACAGGCTGCATCAGCCCCAGCATTTT.

The V call is TRBV25-1, the J call TRBJ2-7; 7 bases map to TRBD2. Losses at the gene ends were 1 base for V and 5 bases for J; bases not matched to a gene: 14. The CDR3 runs to 17 residues. Per the germline V gene, CDR1 is MGHDK and CDR2 is SYGVNS. CDR3 in amino acids: CASSESGGRPRRHEQYF. CDR3 in DNA: TGTGCCAGCAGTGAATCCGGGGGGAGGCCTCGTCGTCACGAGCAGTACTTC.

The chain is built from TRBV5-4 and TRBJ2-2, with D maybe TRBD1 (6 bases). V shed 4 bases and J shed 0 bases, with 13 bases lying between them. Germline CDR1 and CDR2: SGHNT and YYREEE (reference sequence). The CDR3 loop spans 16 amino acids. The CDR3 reads CASSRPGTPNTGELFF. The CDR3 nucleotides read TGTGCCAGCAGCCGCCCCGGGACACCGAACACCGGGGAGCTGTTTTTT.

The chain is built from TRBV7-9 and TRBJ2-1; 8 bases align to TRBD2. This CDR3 contains 14 residues. CDR1 SEHNR and CDR2 FQNEAQ come from the germline V gene (reference sequence). V lost 1 base and J lost 6; bases outside the gene matches: 2. This chain's CDR3 is CASSLVLAVNEQFF. The CDR3 DNA reads as TGTGCCAGCAGCTTAGTACTAGCGGTCAATGAGCAGTTCTTC.

The rearrangement joins TRBV30 to TRBJ1-3; D remains ambiguous. V lost 0 bases and J 4 bases, leaving 7 bases between the germline ends. Per germline, CDR1 GTSNPN and CDR2 SVGIG (reference sequence). This CDR3 has 13 amino acids. CDR3 nucleotide sequence: TGTGCCTGGAGTGTACCCGGGGGAAACACCATATATTTT. Protein: CAWSVPGGNTIYF.

The gene calls are TRBV27 and TRBJ2-5; D unresolved. Trimming cost V 0 bases and J 0 bases, with 8 bases left between them. The CDR3 has 15 residues. In germline, CDR1 is MNHEY, CDR2 SMNVEV (reference sequence). The CDR3 DNA sequence: TGTGCCAGCAGTTTATCGGGCTATTACCAAGAGACCCAGTACTTC. Amino acids: CASSLSGYYQETQYF.

This chain links TRBV4-1 with TRBJ2-7; TRBD2 aligns across 9 bases. The CDR3 loop spans 16 amino acids. The V segment lost 1 base and the J segment 3 bases; nucleotides outside the gene matches: 7. Germline CDR1 is MGHRA and CDR2 is YSYEKL. This chain's CDR3 is CASSQGRASGNYEQYF. The CDR3 DNA follows: TGCGCCAGCAGCCAAGGAAGGGCTAGCGGGAACTACGAGCAGTACTTC.